The 18 T cell receptor beta chains in this list originate from one sample, sequenced in a study of blood T cells in healthy people across ages. A second PCR, run for roughly 6 to 11 cycles, used a sample-barcoded 5' primer plus a J-beta primer mix. TCRdb passed the 5' RACE reads through MiXCR, listing each CDR3 protein once. The sample records 650,000 to 1,000,000 distinct CDR3 sequences, about 34% being singletons. Input material: blood. The receptors originated from a young man in good health.

This clonotype appeared a few times. The V gene is TRBV12-3 or TRBV12-4, the J gene TRBJ1-2; 7 bases are a match to TRBD1. This CDR3 comprises 15 residues. J lost 6 bases, V lost 5 bases, and 12 bases had no gene match. CDR3 nucleotide sequence: TGTGCCAGCAGTCCCCAGGACAGGCCTATGAATGGCTACACCTTC. It yields the protein CASSPQDRPMNGYTF.

The CDR3 DNA is TGTGCCAGCAGACAGACAGGGGCTGATGGCTACACCTTC. Translating gives CASRQTGADGYTF. The chain employs TRBV12-3 or TRBV12-4 and TRBJ1-2; 8 bases align to TRBD1. Germline trimming cut 6 bases from V and 6 bases from J; bases unmatched to any gene: 6. This CDR3 is 13 amino acids long.

This chain links TRBV4-2 with TRBJ2-2; 10 bases are shared with TRBD1. V dropped 0 bases and J dropped 3; count of bases not matched to a gene: 4. This CDR3 spans 17 amino acids. The V gene's germline CDR1 is LGHNA and CDR2 YNFKEQ. The CDR3 bases are TGTGCCAGCAGCCAAGATGCGGGACAGGGGTACACCGGGGAGCTGTTTTTT. Translated: CASSQDAGQGYTGELFF.

This clonotype was counted only a few times. The chain carries TRBV21-1 and TRBJ2-4; the table assigns TRBD1, which was not confirmed against the DNA. TRBV21-1 is labeled a pseudogene. The CDR3 extends over 18 amino acids. The CDR3 reads CASSKAGYRGVMENIQYF. CDR3 sequence (DNA): TGTGCCAGCAGCAAAGCGGGCTATCGAGGGGTGATGGAAAACATTCAGTACTTC.

This chain connects TRBV6-1 to TRBJ2-5; maybe TRBD1 (6 bases). With 2 bases removed from V and 7 bases from J, the gap between germline ends came to 17 bases. The CDR3 loop spans 15 amino acids. Germline CDR1 is MNHNS and CDR2 is SASEGT. CDR3 loop: CASSESQETRGTQYF. The CDR3 DNA reads TGTGCCAGCAGTGAAAGTCAGGAGACCAGGGGGACCCAGTACTTC.

The chain has TRBV5-1 and TRBJ1-1; TRBD1 might be the D (5 bases). The length of the CDR3 is 16 residues. Germline V gene data show CDR1 as SGHRS and CDR2 as YFSETQ. V shed 0 bases and J shed 0 bases, with 12 bases lying between them. CDR3 in amino acids: CASSLVGGLMNTEAFF. The CDR3 coding sequence is TGCGCCAGCAGCTTGGTGGGGGGACTCATGAACACTGAAGCTTTCTTT.

The CDR3 region is CASSYGQGETYPGNEQYF. CDR3 bases: TGTGCCAGCAGTTACGGACAGGGGGAAACTTATCCTGGCAATGAGCAGTACTTC. This rearrangement joins TRBV6-5 to TRBJ2-5, with 10 bases aligning to TRBD1. The junction had 20 bases not matched to a gene; V was cut back by 2 bases and J by 11 bases. This CDR3 is built from 18 residues. Germline lookup yields CDR1 MNHEY and CDR2 SVGAGI.

J is TRBJ1-1 and V is TRBV2, with 7 nucleotides matching TRBD1. V dropped 5 bases and J dropped 0; count of bases not matched to a gene: 24. Germline CDR1 reads SNHLY; CDR2 reads FYNNEI. This CDR3 spans 21 amino acids. The CDR3 DNA reads TGTGCCAGCAGTTCACGGGACAGCCTGGACGTCGGAAAACGAATGAACACTGAAGCTTTCTTT. As protein: CASSSRDSLDVGKRMNTEAFF. Drawing the rest from reference TRBV2 and TRBJ1-1, the complete variable domain is EPEVTQTPSHQVTQMGQEVILRCVPISNHLYFYWYRQILGQKVEFLVSFYNNEISEKSEIFDDQFSVERPDGSNFTLKIRSTKLEDSAMYFCASSSRDSLDVGKRMNTEAFFGQGTRLTVV.

This clonotype was counted at least ten times. The chain combines TRBV6-5 with TRBJ2-5; 8 bases are shared with TRBD2. The germline gives CDR1 MNHEY, CDR2 SVGAGI. The CDR3 is 16 amino acids. Losses at the gene ends were 6 bases for V and 5 bases for J; bases not matched to a gene: 14. CDR3 DNA sequence: TGTGCCAGCAGCTGGGGACTAGTGGGGAGACGGGAGACCCAGTACTTC. Its protein is CASSWGLVGRRETQYF.

This sequence joins TRBV5-1 and TRBJ2-5; TRBD2 aligns across 8 bases. The CDR3 contains 18 residues. V was clipped by 4 bases and J by 11 bases; unmatched bases: 25. In germline, CDR1 is SGHRS, CDR2 YFSETQ. The CDR3 spells CASSPRPGVSGAYNEQYF. The CDR3 coding sequence is TGCGCCAGCAGCCCGAGGCCAGGGGTTAGCGGGGCCTACAATGAGCAGTACTTC.

This chain connects TRBV5-1 to TRBJ1-1; no clear D. Germline CDR1 is SGHRS and CDR2 is YFSETQ. Trimming stripped 0 bases from V and 0 bases from J, with 9 bases between. This CDR3 contains 15 residues. This chain's CDR3 is CASSLGATVNTEAFF. CDR3 DNA: TGCGCCAGCAGCTTGGGGGCGACGGTGAACACTGAAGCTTTCTTT.

Remarks on this clonotype: Possible read error: a much larger clone is one base away. The genes are TRBV7-2 and TRBJ2-1, with 8 nucleotides matching TRBD2. The better agreement between TRBJ2-7 and the DNA end casts doubt on the J call. Germline CDR1 SGHTA, CDR2 FQGNSA. The CDR3 covers 15 residues. CDR3 sequence reads: CASSSTGTSYNEQYF. The CDR3 DNA is TGTGCCAGCAGCTCAACCGGGACTAGTTACAATGAGCAGTACTTC.

This clonotype was detected a few times. CDR3 bases: TGTGCCAGCAGTTATTCGGGCTACACCTTC. This encodes CASSYSGYTF. This chain connects TRBV6-6 to TRBJ1-2, with D uncertain. Trimming stripped 3 bases from V and 8 bases from J, with 4 bases between. Germline V gene data show CDR1 as MNHNY and CDR2 as SVGAGI (reference sequence). The CDR3 loop spans 10 amino acids.

This clonotype has a count of ten or more. This could be a read error, since a much larger clone is one nucleotide away. This chain uses TRBV7-2 with TRBJ2-5, with D maybe TRBD1 (6 bases). There are 13 residues in the CDR3. Trimming removed 4 bases at V and 7 bases at J, with 13 bases between. Per the germline V gene, CDR1 is SGHTA and CDR2 is FQGNSA. CDR3 loop: CASSWELQGTQYF. As DNA, the CDR3 is TGTGCCAGCAGCTGGGAGCTACAGGGGACCCAGTACTTC.

A few counts support this clonotype. The V call is TRBV5-5, the J call TRBJ1-1; 9 bases are a match to TRBD1. The CDR3 covers 15 residues. Per the germline V gene, CDR1 is SGHKS and CDR2 is YYEKEE (reference sequence). Trimming took 5 bases from V and 4 from J; bases not matched to a gene: 9. The CDR3 coding sequence is TGTGCCAGCAGGATTCGGACAGGGGTCTTCACTGAAGCTTTCTTT. Translating it yields CASRIRTGVFTEAFF.

The chain links TRBV12-3 or TRBV12-4 to TRBJ1-5; the match to TRBD1 covers 8 bases. J lost 4 bases, V lost 5 bases, and 7 bases had no gene match. This CDR3 contains 15 residues. CDR3 nucleotide sequence: TGTGCCAGCAGTCAGACAGGGGATAGGAATCAGCCCCAGCATTTT. It translates to CASSQTGDRNQPQHF.

In this sample, this clonotype turned up once. The chain links TRBV10-3 to TRBJ2-3; D is perhaps TRBD1 (6 bases). V lost 8 bases to trimming and J lost 2 bases, with 11 bases between them. CDR3 length equals 13 residues. CDR1 and CDR2 (germline): ENHRY, SYGVKD. This chain's CDR3 is CAIGDTNTDTQYF. In nucleotides, the CDR3 is TGTGCCATCGGGGACACAAACACAGATACGCAGTATTTT.

The chain employs TRBV29-1 and TRBJ2-5; no definite D call. Trimming left V 3 bases short and J 5 bases short, with 16 bases between. Germline V CDR1 and CDR2: SQVTM, ANQGSEA. The CDR3 consists of 14 residues. The CDR3 DNA reads as TGCAGCGTTGACGAAGTGGGGTCTGGGGAGACCCAGTACTTC. Amino acids: CSVDEVGSGETQYF.